Listed below are T cell receptor beta chains from one sample, sequenced in a study of yellow fever vaccine responses in identical twins. TCRdb re-called the RT-PCR reads with MiXCR, one entry per CDR3 protein. The sample includes 15,000 or so distinct CDR3 sequences, roughly 83% of them seen just once. Sequenced material: T cells from blood (PBMCs), unsorted or a sorted subset (not recorded which), taken before or after yellow fever vaccination (not recorded which). The receptors shown here come from a woman aged 18-29 years who received the yellow fever vaccine. Each CDR3 is given with its conserved first and last residue. A D gene is named only where the DNA matches it firmly. A clone size is listed for some rows: how often the clone was seen (once, few, many), or a class if it is expanded.

D: .; V: TRBV5-1; J: TRBJ1-6; size: few; DNA: TGCGCCAGCAGCCCGGACGGCCAGGGAGATTATAATTCACCCCTCCACTTT; CDR3: CASSPDGQGDYNSPLHF
D: .; V: TRBV7-8; J: TRBJ2-5; size: .; DNA: TGTGCCAGCAGCGGGGGGGGCGCAGAGACCCAGTACTTC; CDR3: CASSGGGAETQYF
D: .; V: TRBV6-1; J: TRBJ2-2; size: .; DNA: TGTGCCAGCAGTGGACCGATGACCGGGGAGCTGTTTTTT; CDR3: CASSGPMTGELFF
D: .; V: TRBV4-1; J: TRBJ1-5; size: .; DNA: TGCGCCAGCAGCCAGGGGGCTGGTCAGCCCCAGCATTTT; CDR3: CASSQGAGQPQHF
D: .; V: TRBV6-1; J: TRBJ2-1; size: .; DNA: TGTGCCAGCAGTGAAGTTGGGCAGTTCTTC; CDR3: CASSEVGQFF
D: TRBD1; V: TRBV6-1; J: TRBJ2-5; size: .; DNA: TGTGCCAGCAGACAGGGGCCAGAGACCCAGTACTTC; CDR3: CASRQGPETQYF
D: .; V: TRBV29-1; J: TRBJ2-7; size: .; DNA: TGCAGCGTGACGACAGGATTAACCTACGAGCAGTACTTC; CDR3: CSVTTGLTYEQYF
D: .; V: TRBV5-5; J: TRBJ1-1; size: .; DNA: TGTGCCAGCAGCCAGCCGACGGGGAGGACTGAAGCTTTCTTT; CDR3: CASSQPTGRTEAFF
D: .; V: TRBV19; J: TRBJ2-5; size: .; DNA: TGTGCCAGCGGGCCCCAAGAGACCCAGTACTTC; CDR3: CASGPQETQYF
D: .; V: TRBV5-1; J: TRBJ2-1; size: .; DNA: TGCGCCAGCAGCCTCGGTTTTGGGACAGCCCGCATCGGGGGGAACAATGAGCAGTTCTTC; CDR3: CASSLGFGTARIGGNNEQFF
D: TRBD1; V: TRBV5-1; J: TRBJ2-7; size: .; DNA: TGCGCCAGCAGCGCAGGACAGGGGCCCTACGAGCAGTACTTC; CDR3: CASSAGQGPYEQYF
D: .; V: TRBV18; J: TRBJ2-5; size: .; DNA: TGTGCCAGCTCACCAGCAGGGAATCAAGAGACCCAGTACTTC; CDR3: CASSPAGNQETQYF
D: TRBD1; V: TRBV4-1; J: TRBJ2-5; size: .; DNA: TGCGCCAGCAGCCAATGGGACAGGGTGGGAGAGACCCAGTACTTC; CDR3: CASSQWDRVGETQYF
D: .; V: TRBV14; J: TRBJ1-5; size: .; DNA: TGTGCCAGCAGCCAAGCAGGGCAGCCCCAGCATTTT; CDR3: CASSQAGQPQHF
D: TRBD1; V: TRBV15; J: TRBJ2-2; size: .; DNA: TGTGCCACCAGCAGAGATTACGCAGGGGGCTCCGGGGAGCTGTTTTTT; CDR3: CATSRDYAGGSGELFF
D: .; V: TRBV18; J: TRBJ1-1; size: few; DNA: TGTGCCAGCTCTTCTGCTACAGGGATGAACACTGAAGCTTTCTTT; CDR3: CASSSATGMNTEAFF
D: TRBD1; V: TRBV28; J: TRBJ1-1; size: .; DNA: TGTGCCAGCAGTACTCACAGGGGCGGTACTGAAGCTTTCTTT; CDR3: CASSTHRGGTEAFF
D: .; V: TRBV20-1; J: TRBJ2-5; size: .; DNA: TGCAGTGCTAGGGTTTGGCGGGGGACCCAGTACTTC; CDR3: CSARVWRGTQYF
D: .; V: TRBV4-1; J: TRBJ1-2; size: few; DNA: TGCGCCAGCAGCCAAGATTTCAGCGTCTATGGCTACACCTTC; CDR3: CASSQDFSVYGYTF
D: .; V: TRBV11-1; J: TRBJ2-7; size: .; DNA: TGTGCCAGCAGCCCCGACACCCACGAGCAGTACTTC; CDR3: CASSPDTHEQYF
D: .; V: TRBV4-1; J: TRBJ1-2; size: .; DNA: TGCGCCAGCAGTCAGGTTGGGGTCCCAACTAATGGCTACACCTTC; CDR3: CASSQVGVPTNGYTF
D: .; V: TRBV14; J: TRBJ2-2; size: .; DNA: TGTGCCAGCAGCCAAGATCTAGGCGGGGAGCTGTTTTTT; CDR3: CASSQDLGGELFF
D: TRBD2; V: TRBV10-3; J: TRBJ2-7; size: .; DNA: TGTGCCTCCAAATCGACTAGCGGGAGTATGTACGAGCAGTACTTC; CDR3: CASKSTSGSMYEQYF
D: .; V: TRBV7-9; J: TRBJ2-3; size: .; DNA: TGTGCCAGCAATAGACAGGAGCTAGATACGCAGTATTTT; CDR3: CASNRQELDTQYF
D: TRBD1; V: TRBV4-2; J: TRBJ1-3; size: .; DNA: TGTGCCAGCAGCCAAGGTCTCGGACAGGGTGGAAACACCATATATTTT; CDR3: CASSQGLGQGGNTIYF
D: .; V: TRBV11-3; J: TRBJ2-1; size: .; DNA: TGTGCCAGCAGCTTACGGTCCCCGCATACCTCCTACAATGAGCAGTTCTTC; CDR3: CASSLRSPHTSYNEQFF
D: .; V: TRBV20-1; J: TRBJ2-5; size: .; DNA: TGCACCGCTGGAGGCCCCGGGGCCCAGTACTTC; CDR3: CTAGGPGAQYF
D: .; V: TRBV7-9; J: TRBJ2-5; size: .; DNA: TGTGCCAGCAGCCCGATCCGAGAGACCCAGTACTTC; CDR3: CASSPIRETQYF
D: .; V: TRBV7-2; J: TRBJ1-1; size: once; DNA: TGTGCCAGCAGCTTAGGTCCCGGCGGAGCTTTCTTT; CDR3: CASSLGPGGAFF
D: .; V: TRBV12-3/TRBV12-4; J: TRBJ1-4; size: .; DNA: TGTGCCAGCAACAATGACAGGCGAGGGGAAAAACTGTTTTTT; CDR3: CASNNDRRGEKLFF
D: .; V: TRBV13; J: TRBJ2-7; size: .; DNA: TGTGCCAGCAGCTTCGGGTTGACGTACGAGCAGTACTTC; CDR3: CASSFGLTYEQYF
D: .; V: TRBV7-2; J: TRBJ1-2; size: .; DNA: TGTGCCAGCAGCTTTCTTTTGGGGGGCTATGGCTACACCTTC; CDR3: CASSFLLGGYGYTF
D: .; V: TRBV11-2; J: TRBJ2-7; size: .; DNA: TGTGCCAGCAGCTTAGACCTCAGGACTTCCTACGAGCAGTACTTC; CDR3: CASSLDLRTSYEQYF
D: .; V: TRBV7-6; J: TRBJ1-3; size: .; DNA: TGTGCCAGCAGCTTACCAGGACTGACAAACACCATATATTTT; CDR3: CASSLPGLTNTIYF
D: .; V: TRBV20-1; J: TRBJ1-5; size: .; DNA: TGCAGTGCCGGGGACTTGAGCAATCAGCCCCAGCATTTT; CDR3: CSAGDLSNQPQHF
D: .; V: TRBV7-9; J: TRBJ2-1; size: once; DNA: TGTGCCAGCAGCTTAGTTGCTGAGCAGTTCTTC; CDR3: CASSLVAEQFF
D: .; V: TRBV18; J: TRBJ1-5; size: .; DNA: TGTGCCAGCTCACCGGAGAGAAATCAGCCCCAGCATTTT; CDR3: CASSPERNQPQHF
D: .; V: TRBV29-1; J: TRBJ2-1; size: .; DNA: TGCAGCGTTGAAGACCAGCCAAATGAGCAGTTCTTC; CDR3: CSVEDQPNEQFF
D: TRBD1; V: TRBV20-1; J: TRBJ2-5; size: .; DNA: TGCAGTGCTAGAGTCCCTGGACAGGGGGTAGGGACCCAGTACTTC; CDR3: CSARVPGQGVGTQYF
D: .; V: TRBV6-1; J: TRBJ2-6; size: .; DNA: TGTGCCAGCAGGAACCCCGGACAGTCCAACTCTGGGGCCAACGTCCTGACTTTC; CDR3: CASRNPGQSNSGANVLTF
D: .; V: TRBV29-1; J: TRBJ1-1; size: .; DNA: TGCAGCGCCGCTACGTCTGGTGGAGGAACTGAAGCTTTCTTT; CDR3: CSAATSGGGTEAFF
D: .; V: TRBV11-3; J: TRBJ2-1; size: .; DNA: TGTGCCAGCAGCTTAGTACCGTTGTCATCCAATGAGCAGTTCTTC; CDR3: CASSLVPLSSNEQFF
D: .; V: TRBV4-3; J: TRBJ1-1; size: .; DNA: TGCGCCAGCAGCCAAGCCTGGACCGGGAACACTGAAGCTTTCTTT; CDR3: CASSQAWTGNTEAFF
D: TRBD1; V: TRBV18; J: TRBJ1-2; size: .; DNA: TGTGCCAGCTCCGTAAATGAATTGACAGGGGACTACGGCTACACCTTC; CDR3: CASSVNELTGDYGYTF
D: .; V: TRBV7-1; J: TRBJ1-5; size: .; DNA: TGTGCCAGCAGCTCAGGGTTGGACAATCAGCCCCAGCATTTT; CDR3: CASSSGLDNQPQHF
D: .; V: TRBV20-1; J: TRBJ1-4; size: .; DNA: TGCAGTGCGGACGTTACGGGGAAACTGTTTTTT; CDR3: CSADVTGKLFF
D: TRBD2; V: TRBV13; J: TRBJ2-3; size: .; DNA: TGTGCCAGCACCAAACTTCGGACTAGCGGGAGGAGCACAGATACGCAGTATTTT; CDR3: CASTKLRTSGRSTDTQYF
D: .; V: TRBV11-2; J: TRBJ2-7; size: .; DNA: TGTGCCAGCAGCTTAGATGTCTACAGACCCCCCTACGAGCAGTACTTC; CDR3: CASSLDVYRPPYEQYF
D: .; V: TRBV18; J: TRBJ1-1; size: .; DNA: TGTGCCAGCTCACGGGGGAACACTGAAGCTTTCTTT; CDR3: CASSRGNTEAFF
D: .; V: TRBV13; J: TRBJ2-1; size: .; DNA: TGTGCCAGCAGGCCCCCGGATACCTACAATGAGCAGTTCTTC; CDR3: CASRPPDTYNEQFF
D: .; V: TRBV29-1; J: TRBJ2-4; size: .; DNA: TGCAGCGACTACGACTTAACCAAAAACATTCAGTACTTC; CDR3: CSDYDLTKNIQYF
D: .; V: TRBV29-1; J: TRBJ1-3; size: .; DNA: TGCAGCGTTGTCCTCTCTGGAAACACCATATATTTT; CDR3: CSVVLSGNTIYF
D: TRBD2; V: TRBV29-1; J: TRBJ2-3; size: .; DNA: TGCAGCTCTGGCGTTACTAGCGGTACGCAGTATTTT; CDR3: CSSGVTSGTQYF
D: .; V: TRBV12-5; J: TRBJ2-2; size: .; DNA: TGTGCTAGTGGTTTGGTGGACAGGGAGGGAGGGGAGCTGTTTTTT; CDR3: CASGLVDREGGELFF